This record looks at one T cell receptor beta chain sequence and its context. Its antigen is as yet unknown. The analysis combined second doses at about 4 or about 12 weeks. These data belong to a study of T cell responses to AZD1222 COVID-19 vaccine. General study points: There were mostly white British donors and more females than males, and clonal diversity was possibly underestimated. An increase in Spike-specific TCR breadth and depth was observed after two AZD1222 doses. Repertoire sampling occurred only after the peak T cell response.

Profiling relied on immunoSEQ multiplex PCR, and the TCRdb table lists in-frame clones only, not all of them. The sample records 150,000 to 190,000 clones, around nine tenths being singletons. The V gene lost 5 bases and the J gene lost 8 bases, with 13 bases spanning the gap. This CDR3 region has 13 residues. CDR1 and CDR2 (germline): SGHTA, FQGTGA. J is TRBJ2-1 and V is TRBV7-3; D not resolved. The material sequenced was peripheral blood, taken 28 days after the second AZD1222 dose. The TCR originated in an adult who received the AZD1222 COVID-19 vaccine. This CDR3 is CASSLRSRDEQFF. The CDR3 nucleotides are TGTGCCAGCAGCCTCCGCTCTAGGGATGAGCAGTTCTTC.